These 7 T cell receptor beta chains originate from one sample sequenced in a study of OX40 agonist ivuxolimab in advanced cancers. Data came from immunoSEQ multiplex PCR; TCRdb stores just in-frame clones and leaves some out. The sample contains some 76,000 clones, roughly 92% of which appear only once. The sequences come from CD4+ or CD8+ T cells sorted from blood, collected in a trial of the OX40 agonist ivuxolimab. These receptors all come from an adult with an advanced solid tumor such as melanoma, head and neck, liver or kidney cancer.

For the CDR3, the DNA is TGTGCCAGCGGAATTAGACTGAACTATGGCTACACCTTC. It specifies CASGIRLNYGYTF. The chain couples TRBV6-5 to TRBJ1-2; D is unresolved. The CDR3 runs 13 residues. Trimming cost V 8 bases and J 2 bases, with 12 bases left between them. Germline CDR1 MNHEY, CDR2 SVGAGI.

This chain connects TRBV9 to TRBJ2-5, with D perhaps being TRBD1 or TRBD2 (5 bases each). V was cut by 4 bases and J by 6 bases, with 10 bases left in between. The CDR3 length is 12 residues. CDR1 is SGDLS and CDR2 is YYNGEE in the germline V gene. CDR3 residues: CASSPEGKTQYF. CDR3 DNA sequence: TGTGCCAGCAGCCCAGAGGGGAAGACCCAGTACTTC.

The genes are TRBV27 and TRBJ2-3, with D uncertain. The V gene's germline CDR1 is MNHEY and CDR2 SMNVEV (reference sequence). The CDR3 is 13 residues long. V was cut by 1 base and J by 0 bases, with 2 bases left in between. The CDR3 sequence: CASSLLSTDTQYF. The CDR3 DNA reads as TGTGCCAGCAGTTTATTGAGCACAGATACGCAGTATTTT.

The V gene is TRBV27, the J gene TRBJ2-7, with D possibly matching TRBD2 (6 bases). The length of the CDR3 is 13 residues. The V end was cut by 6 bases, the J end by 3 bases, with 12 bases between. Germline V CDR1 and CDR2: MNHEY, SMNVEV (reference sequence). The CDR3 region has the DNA TGTGCCAGCAGCCCCTGGAGGGGCTACGAGCAGTACTTC. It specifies CASSPWRGYEQYF.

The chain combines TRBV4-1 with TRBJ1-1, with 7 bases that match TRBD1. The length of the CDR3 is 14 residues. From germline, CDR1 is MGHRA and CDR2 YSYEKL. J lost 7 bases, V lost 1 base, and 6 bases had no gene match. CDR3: CASSQGQGGIEAFF. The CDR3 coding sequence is TGCGCCAGCAGCCAAGGGCAGGGGGGGATTGAAGCTTTCTTT.

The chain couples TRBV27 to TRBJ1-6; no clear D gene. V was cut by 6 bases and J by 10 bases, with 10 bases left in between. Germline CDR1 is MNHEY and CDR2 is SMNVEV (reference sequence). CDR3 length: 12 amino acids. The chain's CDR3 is CASREGRSPLHF. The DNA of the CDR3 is TGTGCCAGCAGGGAAGGGCGATCACCCCTCCACTTT.

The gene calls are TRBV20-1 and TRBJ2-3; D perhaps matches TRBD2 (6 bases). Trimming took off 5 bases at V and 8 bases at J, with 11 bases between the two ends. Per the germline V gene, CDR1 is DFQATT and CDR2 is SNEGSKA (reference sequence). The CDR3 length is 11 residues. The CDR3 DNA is TGCAGTGCTGGGGGGTCCGGTACGCAGTATTTT. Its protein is CSAGGSGTQYF.